Reported below is one TCR beta chain. What this receptor recognizes is not known. No base qualities exist here, and no much larger clone lies one base off it. This sample stems from a study of CD8 T cells in Susac syndrome (dated by TCRdb to the late 2010s). Turning to the overall study: Among the sequenced Susac syndrome patients, five or six had clinically active disease and under 10 were in clinical remission. At blood withdrawal, Susac syndrome patients were therapy-naive, treated with corticosteroids (with IVIg additionally given to some), or treated with IVIg alone. Repertoire sequencing was used to test whether CD8+ T cell activation and differentiation in Susac syndrome was antigen driven. The study compared CD8+ T cell repertoire clonality among 12 healthy donors, some 14 Susac syndrome patients and 15 or so multiple sclerosis patients.

Paper-wide results and their limitations: The TCR sequencing and HLA analysis was acknowledged to have included a relatively small number of individuals. Approximately 15 Susac-specific public clones were identified in the total CD8+ repertoire, and four or five Susac-specific public clones were identified in the CD8+ TEMRA repertoire. CD8+ repertoires in Susac syndrome showed clonal expansion, which was highest in CD8+ TEMRA cells and was greater in clinically active patients than in remitting patients.

Peripheral blood CD8+ and CD4+ T cells from healthy donors, Susac syndrome patients and multiple sclerosis patients were profiled by high-throughput TCR beta sequencing. Recently defined diagnostic criteria for definite or probable disease were met by the Susac syndrome patients. Bulk CD8+ and CD4+ T cells were purified magnetically by negative isolation, whereas CD8+ TEMRA cells were enriched by FACS. Blood was drawn into EDTA tubes, processed within 24 hours, and PBMCs were isolated by density gradient centrifugation. PBMCs intended for TCR sequencing were cryopreserved in liquid nitrogen and thawed later in a water bath at 37 degrees C. Purity of sorted or isolated CD4+, CD8+ and CD8+ TEMRA cells was at least 90%. RNA was extracted with the RNeasy kit and about 0.45 to 1 ug was reverse transcribed using random hexamers. The immunoSEQ multiplex PCR assay, covering 54 Vbeta and 13 Jbeta segments, was used to amplify TCR beta CDR3 regions. Bias from PCR amplification was corrected by using a synthetic template baseline for primer optimization and for computational correction. The authors' analysis ran thus. Reads were annotated to V, D and J genes according to IMGT and were analyzed with immunoSEQ Analyzer, with only productive sequences retained. Clonality was computed as one minus Shannon entropy normalized by log2 of the number of productive unique sequences. Public and private clones were assessed among the 100 most prevalent clones of each patient and control. A clone was defined as Susac-specific if it was absent from the healthy and MS cohorts, from about a thousand published viral clones and from other ImmuneACCESS disease sequences. The public sequencing data were trimmed at Q25 with fastp and processed into clonotypes with MiXCR by TCRdb, which kept only in-frame beta chains. A single entry per CDR3 protein holds the most common genes and DNA from its merged rows. The V and J calls were determined by TCRdb, not by the authors. In all, the sample holds roughly 190,000 distinct CDR3 sequences, and around 93% of those were seen once. The ten largest clones add up to 0.15% to 0.2% of the sample.

The CDR3 goes from the cysteine to the phenylalanine over 13 residues. Only CDR3 DNA remains: 39 bases, in frame from the first base. Per the germline V gene, MNHEY is the CDR1 and SVGAGI is the CDR2. Trimming at the junction amounts to 8 bases on V and 3 bases on J, and the germline ends lie 10 bases apart. This chain joins TRBV6-5 to TRBJ2-2; the D segment may tentatively be TRBD1 or TRBD2, each giving 6 matched bases. Sequencing was performed on CD8+ T cells from PBMCs. The TCR originated in a human donor with Susac syndrome. The nucleotides are TGTGCCAGCTGGGGGGCAGACACCGGGGAGCTGTTTTTT. This translates into CASWGADTGELFF.